A selection of T cell receptor beta chains follows, all from one sample in a study of CD4 T cells in relation to SARS-CoV-2 and coronaviruses. Sequencing was performed with immunoSEQ multiplex PCR; in TCRdb, only in-frame clones are kept and a portion is missing. The sample carries roughly 61,000 clones, about nine tenths recorded once. The sample taken for sequencing was memory CD4+ T cells from PBMCs. The source is a human donor in good health. Both conserved end residues are part of each CDR3. D genes are given only for firm matches. Where a row states a size, it is once, few, many or the class of an expanded clone; other rows omit it.

size,D,V,J,CDR3,DNA
.,.,TRBV10-2,TRBJ2-7,CASSEVGGPLVVF,TGCGCCAGCAGTGAAGTAGGGGGACCTCTGGTGGTCTTC
.,.,TRBV18,TRBJ2-3,CASSPLLGGASPDTQYF,TGTGCCAGCTCACCACTTCTTGGGGGCGCTTCCCCAGATACGCAGTATTTT
.,.,TRBV2,TRBJ1-1,CASSYSQGTEAFF,TGTGCCAGCAGTTACTCCCAGGGGACTGAAGCTTTCTTT
.,TRBD2,TRBV5-1,TRBJ2-1,CASSSTSGSKNEQFF,TGCGCCAGCAGCTCTACTAGCGGGAGCAAGAATGAGCAGTTCTTC
.,TRBD1,TRBV14,TRBJ1-1,CASSQLTGRGAFF,TGTGCCAGCAGCCAATTGACAGGGAGGGGAGCTTTCTTT
.,.,TRBV6-5,TRBJ1-2,CASTQSFQDKYGYTF,TGTGCCAGCACTCAATCTTTCCAGGACAAGTATGGCTACACCTTC
once,.,TRBV7-2,TRBJ2-3,CASSLGRGTDTQYF,TGTGCCAGCAGCTTAGGTCGGGGCACAGATACGCAGTATTTT
.,TRBD1,TRBV19,TRBJ1-6,CASTRGDRDTSPLHF,TGTGCCAGTACCCGCGGGGACAGGGACACTTCACCCCTCCACTTT
.,TRBD2,TRBV11-2,TRBJ2-5,CASSTMGTRDETQYF,TGTGCCAGCAGCACAATGGGGACTAGAGATGAGACCCAGTACTTC
once,TRBD1,TRBV7-9,TRBJ2-1,CASSLGRLAGTALNEQFF,TGTGCCAGCAGCTTAGGAAGGTTGGCCGGGACAGCCCTCAATGAGCAGTTCTTC
.,.,TRBV2,TRBJ1-5,CASSVVGSQPQHF,TGTGCCAGCAGTGTGGTAGGCAGCCAGCCCCAGCATTTT
.,TRBD2,TRBV7-3,TRBJ2-1,CASSSLAGVTEQFF,TGTGCCAGCAGCTCCCTAGCGGGAGTGACTGAGCAGTTCTTC
.,TRBD1,TRBV28,TRBJ1-6,CASRPGQPSPLHF,TGTGCCAGCAGACCGGGACAGCCATCACCCCTCCACTTT
.,.,TRBV14,TRBJ2-4,CASSQYLLGQNIQYF,TGTGCCAGCAGCCAATATCTTTTAGGGCAAAACATTCAGTACTTC
.,TRBD1,TRBV2,TRBJ2-3,CASSNRGPRPSYSTDTQYF,TGTGCCAGCAGTAATAGGGGGCCGCGCCCGAGCTATAGCACAGATACGCAGTATTTT
.,.,TRBV5-1,TRBJ2-1,CASSHGRTSYNEQFF,TGCGCCAGCAGCCACGGACGAACCTCCTACAATGAGCAGTTCTTC
once,.,TRBV20-1,TRBJ2-7,CSAPTGLVQYF,TGCAGTGCACCGACAGGTCTGGTGCAGTACTTC
.,TRBD1,TRBV5-1,TRBJ2-2,CASSLDRGHTGELFF,TGCGCCAGCAGCTTGGACAGGGGACACACCGGGGAGCTGTTTTTT
.,.,TRBV18,TRBJ2-7,CASQGPSYEQYF,TGTGCCAGCCAGGGGCCTTCCTACGAGCAGTACTTC
once,.,TRBV28,TRBJ1-6,CASSLVGGDSPLHF,TGTGCCAGCAGTTTAGTTGGGGGGGATTCACCCCTCCACTTT
.,TRBD1,TRBV29-1,TRBJ2-5,CSVARGSGETQYF,TGCAGCGTCGCCAGGGGGTCGGGTGAGACCCAGTACTTC
.,.,TRBV3-1/TRBV3-2,TRBJ1-1,CASSQTDRRNTEAFF,TGTGCCAGCAGCCAGACGGACAGAAGGAACACTGAAGCTTTCTTT
once,.,TRBV4-2,TRBJ1-4,CASSQDRQKGTNEKLFF,TGTGCCAGCAGCCAAGATCGCCAAAAGGGAACTAATGAAAAACTGTTTTTT
.,.,TRBV6-7,TRBJ2-1,CASSSGENEQFF,TGTGCCAGCAGTTCCGGGGAGAATGAGCAGTTCTTC
.,TRBD1,TRBV19,TRBJ1-6,CASSMDRGLNSPLHF,TGTGCCAGTAGTATGGACAGGGGGCTTAATTCACCCCTCCACTTT
.,.,TRBV5-1,TRBJ2-3,CASSPSGRRYTDTQYF,TGCGCCAGCAGCCCCTCGGGCAGGAGGTATACAGATACGCAGTATTTT
.,.,TRBV19,TRBJ1-3,CASSPFPGGSGNTIYF,TGTGCCAGTAGTCCTTTCCCGGGAGGCTCTGGAAACACCATATATTTT
.,TRBD1,TRBV19,TRBJ1-5,CASTRTGTGSQPQHF,TGTGCCAGTACCAGGACAGGGACGGGTAGCCAGCCCCAGCATTTT
once,.,TRBV7-2,TRBJ1-3,CASSLARPNLSGNTIYF,TGTGCCAGCAGCTTAGCCAGACCCAATCTCTCTGGAAACACCATATATTTT
.,.,TRBV2,TRBJ2-5,CATGREYAETQYF,TGTGCCACCGGACGGGAGTATGCGGAGACCCAGTACTTC
.,TRBD1,TRBV10-2,TRBJ2-3,CASSETSGTAFTHTDTQYF,TGCGCCAGCAGTGAAACGTCCGGGACAGCTTTTACTCACACAGATACGCAGTATTTT
.,TRBD1,TRBV30,TRBJ1-2,CAWSPSWTGGGYTF,TGTGCCTGGAGTCCATCTTGGACAGGGGGAGGCTACACCTTC
.,TRBD1,TRBV5-1,TRBJ2-7,CASSIQPGQGAYEQYF,TGCGCCAGCAGCATACAACCGGGACAGGGGGCGTATGAGCAGTACTTC
.,.,TRBV18,TRBJ1-1,CASSEGENTEAFF,TGTGCCAGCTCAGAAGGGGAGAACACTGAAGCTTTCTTT
.,TRBD1,TRBV10-1,TRBJ2-2,CASSQGQGVAGELFF,TGCGCCAGCAGCCAAGGACAGGGAGTGGCCGGGGAGCTGTTTTTT
few,.,TRBV28,TRBJ2-7,CASTSWGAQQYF,TGTGCCAGCACCTCCTGGGGGGCGCAGCAGTACTTC
.,TRBD1,TRBV11-2,TRBJ2-2,CASSPPGQGLSGELFF,TGTGCCAGCAGCCCTCCGGGACAGGGGCTGAGCGGGGAGCTGTTTTTT
once,.,TRBV9,TRBJ2-3,CASSAERRGLGTDTQYF,TGTGCCAGCAGCGCAGAACGTCGGGGTTTGGGCACAGATACGCAGTATTTT
.,TRBD1,TRBV27,TRBJ1-4,CASSPGDRSNEKLFF,TGTGCCAGCAGTCCAGGGGACAGGAGCAATGAAAAACTGTTTTTT
.,.,TRBV19,TRBJ2-7,CASSTRELSKEQYF,TGTGCCAGTAGTACGAGGGAGCTTTCCAAAGAGCAGTACTTC
once,.,TRBV28,TRBJ2-7,CASYRTGKDEQYF,TGTGCCTCTTATCGGACGGGGAAGGACGAGCAGTACTTC
once,.,TRBV10-2,TRBJ1-2,CASTEQGLSGYTF,TGCGCCAGCACCGAACAGGGTTTGAGCGGCTACACCTTC
.,.,TRBV28,TRBJ2-5,CASKLSQETQYF,TGTGCCAGCAAGCTTAGCCAAGAGACCCAGTACTTC
few,TRBD1,TRBV5-6,TRBJ2-7,CASSSTDRGRREQYF,TGTGCCAGCAGCTCGACCGACAGGGGGCGCAGGGAGCAGTACTTC
once,TRBD1,TRBV19,TRBJ1-2,CASSIGATGLGYTF,TGTGCCAGTAGTATAGGGGCGACAGGGCTCGGCTACACCTTC
.,TRBD1,TRBV29-1,TRBJ2-5,CSVDVGRGRVETQYF,TGCAGCGTTGACGTGGGCAGGGGGCGCGTTGAGACCCAGTACTTC
.,.,TRBV19,TRBJ2-7,CASSIGGSGRPYEQYF,TGTGCCAGTAGTATAGGGGGGTCTGGGAGACCCTACGAGCAGTACTTC
.,.,TRBV18,TRBJ2-3,CASSPRSRERTDTQYF,TGTGCCAGCTCACCACGGTCGCGGGAACGCACAGATACGCAGTATTTT
.,.,TRBV28,TRBJ1-2,CASTSWGDYGYTF,TGTGCCAGCACCTCCTGGGGGGACTATGGCTACACCTTC
.,.,TRBV5-1,TRBJ2-7,CASRLPGLFEQYF,TGCGCCAGCAGACTTCCGGGTCTCTTCGAGCAGTACTTC
once,TRBD2,TRBV2,TRBJ2-1,CASRPSGRSYNEQFF,TGTGCCAGCAGACCGAGCGGGAGATCCTACAATGAGCAGTTCTTC